The clone carrying this T cell receptor (beta chain) came up once. Enrolment of Seattle patients took place during active infection, and they were followed longitudinally. V gave up 1 base and J gave up 1 base, with 11 bases separating them. CDR1 LNHDA and CDR2 SQIVND come from the germline V gene (reference sequence). The length of the CDR3 is 16 residues. The data originate from a study of blood T cell repertoires in COVID-19. On the study more broadly: The cDNA or gDNA used as material had been derived from T cells, B-cell-depleted T cells, or PBMCs.

Some clones are missing from TCRdb's copy, which holds only in-frame ones; the method was immunoSEQ multiplex PCR. The sample yields fewer than 250,000 clones, roughly 80% seen once. The specimen sequenced was peripheral blood. The origin of this receptor is a woman of 80 years or more with COVID-19, enrolled during active disease. V gene TRBV19 combines with J gene TRBJ2-4; tentative D call: TRBD1 (6 bases). The CDR3 coding sequence is TGTGCCAGTAGTATAGTTCCAGGGGAGGCCAAAAACATTCAGTACTTC. Protein product: CASSIVPGEAKNIQYF.